One sample yielded the 13 T cell receptor beta chains listed below, sequenced in a study of molecular identifiers for immune sequencing clone quantification. TCRdb analysed the PCR reads with MiXCR anew, one entry per CDR3 protein. This sample has just under 650,000 distinct CDR3 sequences, with 20% found just once. Material: naive CD8+ T cells from blood, with Jurkat cell RNA spiked in. Subset indicated: FACS-sorted CD8+CD4-CCR7+CD45RA+ naive T cells. The receptors shown here come from a human donor in good health. Some libraries in this study had Jurkat cell RNA spiked in.

The V gene is TRBV28, the J gene TRBJ2-3; D remains unclear. Germline assignment: CDR1 MDHEN and CDR2 SYDVKM. V was shortened by 5 bases and J by 2 bases, with 17 bases between the two germline ends. This CDR3 comprises 16 residues. For the CDR3, the DNA is TGTGCCAGCAGTCCCCTCTTAGGGTCAAACACAGATACGCAGTATTTT. Translation: CASSPLLGSNTDTQYF.

This sequence joins TRBV19 and TRBJ1-1, with D maybe TRBD1 (6 bases). V was trimmed by 6 bases and J by 4 bases, leaving 12 bases between them. There are 13 residues in the CDR3. Germline CDR1 and CDR2: LNHDA and SQIVND (reference sequence). CDR3 sequence: CASRTGGTTEAFF. CDR3 bases: TGTGCCAGTAGGACCGGGGGCACCACTGAAGCTTTCTTT.

This clonotype was seen at least ten times. The rearrangement joins TRBV6-2 or TRBV6-3 to TRBJ1-1; perhaps TRBD1 as D (6 bases). V was trimmed by 3 bases and J by 6 bases, leaving 20 bases between them. Per the germline V gene, CDR1 is MNHEY and CDR2 is SVGEGT. This CDR3 is built from 16 residues. DNA of the CDR3: TGTGCCAGCAGTTATATGGGGGGCGCGGACTCCCCTGAAGCTTTCTTT. Translated, it gives CASSYMGGADSPEAFF.

This clonotype was counted many times. The V call is TRBV7-3, the J call TRBJ2-1; D is unclear. Germline CDR1 and CDR2: SGHTA and FQGTGA. This CDR3 region has 15 residues. V lost 5 bases and J 4 bases, leaving 15 bases between the germline ends. This chain's CDR3 is CASSPLASIYNEQFF. The CDR3 DNA reads TGTGCCAGCAGCCCACTCGCCAGCATATACAATGAGCAGTTCTTC.

This clonotype was picked up many times. V usage is TRBV18 and J usage is TRBJ1-4, with TRBD1 as a possible D gene (6 bases). The CDR3 runs to 14 residues. Germline CDR1 and CDR2: KGHSH and LQKENI. V was cut by 6 bases and J by 5 bases, with 13 bases left in between. CDR3 DNA sequence: TGTGCCAGCTCGCAAGCGGGGGGCAATGAAAAACTGTTTTTT. The encoded protein is CASSQAGGNEKLFF.

As regards this clonotype: The junction shows a germline mismatch at one end, possibly a read error. The chain joins TRBV7-2 to TRBJ2-7, with 10 bases identical to TRBD2. CDR1 is SGHTA and CDR2 is FQGNSA in the germline V gene. The CDR3 runs 15 residues. In nucleotides, the CDR3 is TGTGCCAGCAGCTTAGGGGCTAGCGGGGGCTACGAGCTGTACTTC. Amino acids: CASSLGASGGYELYF.

This clonotype has only a few counts. The CDR3 sequence: CASSLGPTIAGGQFF. CDR3 DNA sequence: TGTGCCAGCAGCTTAGGCCCGACTATAGCGGGGGGGCAGTTCTTC. The chain uses TRBV11-2 and TRBJ2-1, with 10 bases matching TRBD2. The CDR3 consists of 15 residues. Germline CDR1 and CDR2: SGHAT and FQNNGV. V trimming: 1 base; J trimming: 12 bases; junction bases outside the gene matches: 9.

J is TRBJ2-3 and V is TRBV6-5; no definite D call. V was shortened by 3 bases and J by 6 bases, with 10 bases between the two germline ends. The CDR3 consists of 13 residues. Germline CDR1 and CDR2: MNHEY and SVGAGI. The CDR3 spells CASSYNDGDTQYF. CDR3 DNA sequence: TGTGCCAGCAGTTATAATGATGGGGATACGCAGTATTTT.

This clonotype was detected only once. A much larger clone differs by one base, so this may be a read error. The chain employs TRBV5-6 and TRBJ1-1, with 7 bases lining up with TRBD1. CDR3 length: 14 amino acids. Per germline, CDR1 SGHDT and CDR2 YYEEEE. Losses at the gene ends were 4 bases for V and 2 bases for J; bases not matched to a gene: 5. In nucleotides, the CDR3 is TGTGCCAGCAGCACGACAGGGAGCAACACTGAAGCTTTCTTT. As protein: CASSTTGSNTEAFF.

This clonotype was seen at least ten times. The V and J genes are TRBV6-2 or TRBV6-3 and TRBJ1-5; perhaps TRBD1 as D (6 bases). Trimming removed 5 bases at V and 5 bases at J, with 16 bases between. CDR1 is MNHEY, CDR2 SVGEGT, per germline. CDR3 size: 15 residues. CDR3 protein: CASSGIRQDDQPQHF. DNA for the CDR3: TGTGCCAGCAGTGGAATTCGACAGGACGATCAGCCCCAGCATTTT.

This clonotype was counted between two and nine times. This sequence joins TRBV4-3 and TRBJ2-6; no reliable D call. V was pared by 4 bases and J by 3 bases, with 10 bases between. This CDR3 comprises 15 residues. The germline V gene encodes CDR1 LGHNA and CDR2 YSLEER. The CDR3 sequence: CASSPERIGANVLTF. The CDR3 nucleotides are TGCGCCAGCAGCCCAGAGAGGATTGGGGCCAACGTCCTGACTTTC.

This clonotype showed up many times. The J gene is TRBJ1-1, the V gene TRBV4-3; D may be TRBD1 (5 bases). This CDR3 has 16 residues. V was trimmed by 5 bases and J by 0 bases, leaving 16 bases between them. Germline loops: CDR1 LGHNA, CDR2 YSLEER. For the CDR3, the DNA is TGCGCCAGCAGCAAGGACACCTCGTTCATGAACACTGAAGCTTTCTTT. Translated, it gives CASSKDTSFMNTEAFF.

The gene calls are TRBV6-2 or TRBV6-3 and TRBJ2-6, with D unclear. V shed 5 bases and J shed 0 bases, with 11 bases lying between them. The germline CDR1 and CDR2 sequences are MNHEY and SVGEGT. The CDR3 runs to 16 residues. CDR3 nucleotides: TGTGCCAGCAGTAGGACCTATGTCTCTGGGGCCAACGTCCTGACTTTC. This gives the protein CASSRTYVSGANVLTF.